This TCR beta chain was retrieved from a study of blood T cell repertoires in COVID-19. Original processing notes: Amplification of reference gene primers was used by the study to estimate nucleated cell counts. Only in-frame clones appear in the TCRdb table, and some are missing; sequencing was by immunoSEQ multiplex PCR. That table supplies the V and J calls and clone size; D and trimming were determined from the DNA. Of about 110,000 clones listed, approximately 90% are singletons. This CDR3 comprises 15 residues. Looked up from germline, CDR1 is LNHDA and CDR2 is SQIVND (reference sequence). Between the trimmed V and J ends, which lost 0 bases and 2 bases, there was a span of 11 bases.

Specimen: peripheral blood. The sequence derives from a woman aged 50 to 60 with acute or convalescent COVID-19. V and J are TRBV19 and TRBJ2-7; possible D gene TRBD1, 6 bases. This chain's CDR3 is CASSIEVTGTYEQYF. Written as DNA, the CDR3 is TGTGCCAGTAGTATAGAAGTGACAGGAACCTACGAGCAGTACTTC.